There are a few counts of the clone carrying this T cell receptor (beta chain). In TCRdb, the 5' RACE reads were re-called with MiXCR into one record per CDR3 protein. This sample has roughly 450,000 distinct CDR3 sequences, with over 15% found just once. This sample is drawn from a study of T-cell memory formation after mild COVID-19. This CDR3 region has 13 residues. V lost 0 bases and J 8 bases, leaving 7 bases between the germline ends. The source is an adult woman who had mild COVID-19 (a few samples of this study predate the infection). Cell type and time point are not known. Material for sequencing was PBMCs or a T cell subset sorted from them (not recorded which). This sequence joins TRBV23-1 and TRBJ1-4, with D hard to call. TRBV23-1 is assigned to the ORF class and has an uncertain function. CDR3 sequence (DNA): TGCGCCAGCAGTCAATCGAAAGGGGAAAAACTGTTTTTT. Encoded protein: CASSQSKGEKLFF.